This TCR beta chain was retrieved from a study of blood T cell repertoires in COVID-19. About the study: Nucleic acid was either cDNA or gDNA, and it came from T cells, B-cell-depleted T cells, or PBMCs.

This clone was seen a single time. The germline V and J ends were trimmed by 2 bases and 4 bases, with 8 bases remaining between them. The CDR3 is 14 amino acids. The germline gives CDR1 MNHNS, CDR2 SASEGT. Sequencing used immunoSEQ multiplex PCR; TCRdb keeps in-frame clones, though not all of them. This sample has 52,000 or so clones, with 90% to 95% found just once. The chain recombines TRBV6-1 with TRBJ2-2; D is possibly TRBD1 (6 bases). The sample taken for sequencing was peripheral blood. This TCR derives from a man aged 45-65 years with acute or convalescent COVID-19. The CDR3 DNA reads TGTGCCAGCAGTGAAACAGGGATCACCGGGGAGCTGTTTTTT. Its protein is CASSETGITGELFF.